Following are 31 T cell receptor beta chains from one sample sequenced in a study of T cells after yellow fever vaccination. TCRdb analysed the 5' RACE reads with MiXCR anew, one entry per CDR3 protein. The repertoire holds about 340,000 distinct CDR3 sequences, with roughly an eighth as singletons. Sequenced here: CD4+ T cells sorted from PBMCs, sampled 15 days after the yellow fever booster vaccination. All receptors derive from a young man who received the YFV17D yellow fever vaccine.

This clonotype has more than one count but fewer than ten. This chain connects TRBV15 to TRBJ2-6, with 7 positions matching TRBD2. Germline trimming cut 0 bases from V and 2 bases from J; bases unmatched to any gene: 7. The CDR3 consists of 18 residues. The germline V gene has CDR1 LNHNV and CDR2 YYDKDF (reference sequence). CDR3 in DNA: TGTGCCACCAGCAGAGATTCAGGGAGGGGTGCTGGGGCCAACGTCCTGACTTTC. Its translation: CATSRDSGRGAGANVLTF. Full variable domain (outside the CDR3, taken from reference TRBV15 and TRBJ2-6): DAMVIQNPRYQVTQFGKPVTLSCSQTLNHNVMYWYQQKSSQAPKLLFHYYDKDFNNEADTPDNFQSRRPNTSFCFLDIRSPGLGDTAMYLCATSRDSGRGAGANVLTFGAGSRLTVL.

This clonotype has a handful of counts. CDR3 loop: CASSQGTDSMNTEAFF. DNA for the CDR3: TGCGCCAGCAGCCAGGGTACTGACAGCATGAACACTGAAGCTTTCTTT. The chain has TRBV4-3 and TRBJ1-1; a possible D gene is TRBD1 (5 bases). Germline V gives CDR1 LGHNA, CDR2 YSLEER. The CDR3 covers 16 residues. V gave up 3 bases and J gave up 0 bases, with 14 bases separating them.

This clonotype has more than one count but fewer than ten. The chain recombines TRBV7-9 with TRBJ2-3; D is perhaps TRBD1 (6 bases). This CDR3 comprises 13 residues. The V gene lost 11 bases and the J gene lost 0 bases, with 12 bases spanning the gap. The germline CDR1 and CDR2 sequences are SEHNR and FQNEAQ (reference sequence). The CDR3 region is CAPGDPSTDTQYF. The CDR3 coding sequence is TGTGCCCCAGGGGACCCTAGCACAGATACGCAGTATTTT.

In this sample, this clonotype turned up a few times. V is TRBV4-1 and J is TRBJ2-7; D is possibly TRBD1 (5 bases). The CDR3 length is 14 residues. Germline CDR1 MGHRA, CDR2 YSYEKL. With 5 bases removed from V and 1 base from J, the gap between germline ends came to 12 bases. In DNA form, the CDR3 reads TGCGCCAGCAGCAGGGAATACAGGTCCTACGAGCAGTACTTC. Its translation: CASSREYRSYEQYF.

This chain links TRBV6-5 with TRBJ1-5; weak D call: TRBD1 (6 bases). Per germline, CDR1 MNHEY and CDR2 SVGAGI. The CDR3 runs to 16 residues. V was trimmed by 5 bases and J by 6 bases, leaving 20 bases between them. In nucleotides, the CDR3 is TGTGCCAGCAGTCCTGCTCGGCAGGGGACGGCTCAGCCCCAGCATTTT. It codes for CASSPARQGTAQPQHF.

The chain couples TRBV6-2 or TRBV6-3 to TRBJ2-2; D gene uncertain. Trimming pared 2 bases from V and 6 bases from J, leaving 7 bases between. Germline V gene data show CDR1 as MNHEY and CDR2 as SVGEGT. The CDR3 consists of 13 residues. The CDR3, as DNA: TGTGCCAGCAGTTACCCGGCCGCCGGGGAGCTGTTTTTT. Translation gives CASSYPAAGELFF.

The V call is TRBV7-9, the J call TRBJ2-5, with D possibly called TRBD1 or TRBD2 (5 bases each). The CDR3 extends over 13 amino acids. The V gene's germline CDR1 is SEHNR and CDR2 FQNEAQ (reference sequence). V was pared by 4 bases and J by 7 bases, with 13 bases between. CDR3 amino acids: CASSSSGPRTQYF. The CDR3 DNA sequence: TGTGCCAGCAGCTCCTCGGGACCCCGGACCCAGTACTTC.

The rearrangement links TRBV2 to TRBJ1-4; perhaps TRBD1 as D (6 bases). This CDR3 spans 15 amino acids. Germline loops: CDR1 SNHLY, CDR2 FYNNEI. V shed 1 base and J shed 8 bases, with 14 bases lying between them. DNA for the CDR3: TGTGCCAGCAGTGAAGGGGTTGGGAGGGGGGAAAAACTGTTTTTT. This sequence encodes CASSEGVGRGEKLFF.

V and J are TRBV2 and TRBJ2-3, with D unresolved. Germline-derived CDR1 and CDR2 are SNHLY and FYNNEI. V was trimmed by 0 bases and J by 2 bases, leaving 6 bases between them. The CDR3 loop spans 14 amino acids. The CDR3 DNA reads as TGTGCCAGCAGTGAAGCGCTTGCCACAGATACGCAGTATTTT. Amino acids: CASSEALATDTQYF.

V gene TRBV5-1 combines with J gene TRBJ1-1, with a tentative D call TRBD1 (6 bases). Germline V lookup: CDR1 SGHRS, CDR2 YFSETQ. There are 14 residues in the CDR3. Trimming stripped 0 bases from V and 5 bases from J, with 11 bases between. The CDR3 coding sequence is TGCGCCAGCAGCTTGGCAGGGGATCGAACTGAAGCTTTCTTT. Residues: CASSLAGDRTEAFF.

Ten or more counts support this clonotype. The CDR3: CASSLAPGTRVLAFF. The DNA of the CDR3 is TGTGCCAGCAGCTTAGCCCCCGGGACTAGGGTGTTAGCTTTCTTT. V is TRBV7-2 and J is TRBJ1-1; D possibly corresponds to TRBD1 (5 bases). The CDR3 sequence is 15 residues long. Germline-derived CDR1 and CDR2 are SGHTA and FQGNSA. V was trimmed by 0 bases and J by 10 bases, leaving 18 bases between them.

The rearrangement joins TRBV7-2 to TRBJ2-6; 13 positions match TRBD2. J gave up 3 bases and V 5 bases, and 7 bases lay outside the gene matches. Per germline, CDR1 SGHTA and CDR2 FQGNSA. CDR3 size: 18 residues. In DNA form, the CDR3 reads TGTGCCAGCAGCGCCACTAGCGGGGGGGCCGGTGGGGCCAACGTCCTGACTTTC. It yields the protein CASSATSGGAGGANVLTF. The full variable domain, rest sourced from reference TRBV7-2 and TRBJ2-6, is GAGVSQSPSNKVTEKGKDVELRCDPISGHTALYWYRQSLGQGLEFLIYFQGNSAPDKSGLPSDRFSAERTGGSVSTLTIQRTQQEDSAVYLCASSATSGGAGGANVLTFGAGSRLTVL.

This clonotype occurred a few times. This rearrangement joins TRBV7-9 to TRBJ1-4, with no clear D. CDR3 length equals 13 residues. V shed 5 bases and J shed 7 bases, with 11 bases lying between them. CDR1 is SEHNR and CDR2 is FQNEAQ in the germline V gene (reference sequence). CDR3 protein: CASSPLGGEKLFF. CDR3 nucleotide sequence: TGTGCCAGCAGCCCGCTCGGCGGTGAAAAACTGTTTTTT.

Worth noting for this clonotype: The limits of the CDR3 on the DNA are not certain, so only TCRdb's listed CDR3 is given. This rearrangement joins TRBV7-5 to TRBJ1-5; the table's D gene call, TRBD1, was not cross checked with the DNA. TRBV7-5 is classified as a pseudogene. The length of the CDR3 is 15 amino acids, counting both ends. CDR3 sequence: CISVPEAPWWQPQHF.

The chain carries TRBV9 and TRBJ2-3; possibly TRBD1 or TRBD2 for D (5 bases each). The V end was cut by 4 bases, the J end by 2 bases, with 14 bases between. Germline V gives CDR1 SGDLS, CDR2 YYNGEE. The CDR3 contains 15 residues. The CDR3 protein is CASSIRDQLTDTQYF. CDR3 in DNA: TGTGCCAGCAGCATCCGGGACCAACTCACAGATACGCAGTATTTT.

CDR3 sequence: CASSTGTNYGYTF. Here the CDR3 DNA reads TGTGCCAGCAGCACGGGAACTAACTATGGCTACACCTTC. The chain has TRBV9 and TRBJ1-2; D unclear. Germline lookup yields CDR1 SGDLS and CDR2 YYNGEE. Trimming stripped 4 bases from V and 0 bases from J, with 7 bases between. The CDR3 length is 13 residues.

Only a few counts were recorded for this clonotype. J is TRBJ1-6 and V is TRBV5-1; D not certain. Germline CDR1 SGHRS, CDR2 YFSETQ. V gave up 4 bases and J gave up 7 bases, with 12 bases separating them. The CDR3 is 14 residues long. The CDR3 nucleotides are TGCGCCAGCAGCGCCGTAGACGCGAATTCACCCCTCCACTTT. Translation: CASSAVDANSPLHF. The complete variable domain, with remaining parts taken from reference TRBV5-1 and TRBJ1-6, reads KAGVTQTPRYLIKTRGQQVTLSCSPISGHRSVSWYQQTPGQGLQFLFEYFSETQRNKGNFPGRFSGRQFSNSRSEMNVSTLELGDSALYLCASSAVDANSPLHFGNGTRLTVT.

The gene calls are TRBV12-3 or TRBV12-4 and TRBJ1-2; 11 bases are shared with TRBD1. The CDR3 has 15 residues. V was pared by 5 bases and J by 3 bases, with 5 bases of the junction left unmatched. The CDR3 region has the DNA TGTGCCAGCAGTACCTCGGGACAGGGGGACTATGGCTACACCTTC. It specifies CASSTSGQGDYGYTF.

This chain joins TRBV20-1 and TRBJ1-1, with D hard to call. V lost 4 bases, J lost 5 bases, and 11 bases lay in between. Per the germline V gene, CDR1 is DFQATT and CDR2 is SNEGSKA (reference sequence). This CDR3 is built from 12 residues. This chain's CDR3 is CSAKGGRTEAFF. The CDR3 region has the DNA TGCAGTGCTAAAGGCGGGAGAACTGAAGCTTTCTTT.

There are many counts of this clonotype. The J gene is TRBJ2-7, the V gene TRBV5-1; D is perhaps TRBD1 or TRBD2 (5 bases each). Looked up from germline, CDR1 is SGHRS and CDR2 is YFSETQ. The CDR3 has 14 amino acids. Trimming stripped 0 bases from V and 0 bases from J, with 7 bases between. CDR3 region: CASSLDGASYEQYV. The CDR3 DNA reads TGCGCCAGCAGCTTGGACGGGGCCTCCTACGAGCAGTACGTC.

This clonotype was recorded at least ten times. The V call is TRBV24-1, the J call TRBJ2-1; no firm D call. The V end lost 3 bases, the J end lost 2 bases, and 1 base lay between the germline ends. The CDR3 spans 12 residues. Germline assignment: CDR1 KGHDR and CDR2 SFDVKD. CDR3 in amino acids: CATSDTYNEQFF. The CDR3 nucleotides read TGTGCCACCAGTGATACCTACAATGAGCAGTTCTTC.

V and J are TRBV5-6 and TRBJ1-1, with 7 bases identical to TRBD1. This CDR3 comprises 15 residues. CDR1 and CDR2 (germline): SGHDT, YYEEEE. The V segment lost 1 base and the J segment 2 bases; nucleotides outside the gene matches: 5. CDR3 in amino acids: CASSLIDRVNTEAFF. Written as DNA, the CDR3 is TGTGCCAGCAGCTTGATTGACAGGGTTAACACTGAAGCTTTCTTT.

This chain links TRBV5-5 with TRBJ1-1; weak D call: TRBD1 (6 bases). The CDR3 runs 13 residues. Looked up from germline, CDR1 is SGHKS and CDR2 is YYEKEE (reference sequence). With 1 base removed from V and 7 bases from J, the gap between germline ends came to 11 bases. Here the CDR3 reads CASSLLAGVEAFF. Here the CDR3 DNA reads TGTGCCAGCAGCTTGTTGGCAGGGGTTGAAGCTTTCTTT.

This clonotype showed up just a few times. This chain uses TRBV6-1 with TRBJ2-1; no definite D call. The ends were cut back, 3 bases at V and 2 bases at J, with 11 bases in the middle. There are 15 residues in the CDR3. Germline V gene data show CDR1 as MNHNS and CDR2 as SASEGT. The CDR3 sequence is CASSDNGFAYNEQFF. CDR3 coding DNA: TGTGCCAGCAGTGACAACGGGTTCGCCTACAATGAGCAGTTCTTC.

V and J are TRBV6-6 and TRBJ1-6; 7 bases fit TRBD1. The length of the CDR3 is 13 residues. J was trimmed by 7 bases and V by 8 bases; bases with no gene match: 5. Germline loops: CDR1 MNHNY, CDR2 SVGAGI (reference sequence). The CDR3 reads CASRDSLNSPLHF. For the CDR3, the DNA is TGTGCCAGCCGGGACAGTTTAAATTCACCCCTCCACTTT.

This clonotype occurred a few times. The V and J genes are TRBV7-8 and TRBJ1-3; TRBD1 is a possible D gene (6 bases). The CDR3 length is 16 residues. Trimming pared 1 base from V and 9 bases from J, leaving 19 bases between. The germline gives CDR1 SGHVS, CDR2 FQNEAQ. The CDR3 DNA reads TGTGCCAGCAGCTTAGAGGGGGGACAAAACCCCACCACCATATATTTT. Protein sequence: CASSLEGGQNPTTIYF.

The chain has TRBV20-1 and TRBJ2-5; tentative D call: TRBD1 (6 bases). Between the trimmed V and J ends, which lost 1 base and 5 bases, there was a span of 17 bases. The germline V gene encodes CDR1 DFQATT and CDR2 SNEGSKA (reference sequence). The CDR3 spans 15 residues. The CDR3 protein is CSARVYRVSSETQYF. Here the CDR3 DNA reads TGCAGTGCTAGAGTCTACAGGGTCTCTTCTGAGACCCAGTACTTC.

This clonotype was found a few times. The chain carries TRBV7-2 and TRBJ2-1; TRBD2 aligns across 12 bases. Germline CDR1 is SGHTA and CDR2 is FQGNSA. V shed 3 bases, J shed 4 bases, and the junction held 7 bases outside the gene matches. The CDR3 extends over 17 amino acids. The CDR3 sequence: CASSFQLLAGGYNEQFF. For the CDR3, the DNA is TGTGCCAGCAGCTTCCAACTACTAGCGGGGGGTTACAATGAGCAGTTCTTC.

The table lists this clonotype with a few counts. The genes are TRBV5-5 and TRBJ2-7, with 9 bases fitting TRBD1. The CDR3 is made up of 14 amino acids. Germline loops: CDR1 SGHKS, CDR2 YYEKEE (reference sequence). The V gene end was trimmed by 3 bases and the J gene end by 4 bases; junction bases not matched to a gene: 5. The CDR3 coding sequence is TGTGCCAGCAGCTGGGGGGACAGGGAGTACGAGCAGTACGTC. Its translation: CASSWGDREYEQYV.

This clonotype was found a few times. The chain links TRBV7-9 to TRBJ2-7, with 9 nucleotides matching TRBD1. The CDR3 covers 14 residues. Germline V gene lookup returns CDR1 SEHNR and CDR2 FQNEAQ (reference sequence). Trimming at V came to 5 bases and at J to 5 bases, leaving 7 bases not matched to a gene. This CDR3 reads CASSIGQGSHEQYV. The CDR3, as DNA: TGTGCCAGCAGCATTGGACAGGGGAGTCACGAGCAGTACGTC.

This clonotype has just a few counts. CDR3 in amino acids: CASSLPQGARNTEAFF. CDR3 DNA: TGTGCCAGCAGCTTACCACAGGGGGCAAGGAACACTGAAGCTTTCTTT. V gene TRBV5-4 combines with J gene TRBJ1-1; 9 nucleotides align to TRBD1. Per the germline V gene, CDR1 is SGHNT and CDR2 is YYREEE (reference sequence). CDR3 size: 16 residues. V shed 2 bases and J 1 base; nucleotides not matched to a gene: 6.